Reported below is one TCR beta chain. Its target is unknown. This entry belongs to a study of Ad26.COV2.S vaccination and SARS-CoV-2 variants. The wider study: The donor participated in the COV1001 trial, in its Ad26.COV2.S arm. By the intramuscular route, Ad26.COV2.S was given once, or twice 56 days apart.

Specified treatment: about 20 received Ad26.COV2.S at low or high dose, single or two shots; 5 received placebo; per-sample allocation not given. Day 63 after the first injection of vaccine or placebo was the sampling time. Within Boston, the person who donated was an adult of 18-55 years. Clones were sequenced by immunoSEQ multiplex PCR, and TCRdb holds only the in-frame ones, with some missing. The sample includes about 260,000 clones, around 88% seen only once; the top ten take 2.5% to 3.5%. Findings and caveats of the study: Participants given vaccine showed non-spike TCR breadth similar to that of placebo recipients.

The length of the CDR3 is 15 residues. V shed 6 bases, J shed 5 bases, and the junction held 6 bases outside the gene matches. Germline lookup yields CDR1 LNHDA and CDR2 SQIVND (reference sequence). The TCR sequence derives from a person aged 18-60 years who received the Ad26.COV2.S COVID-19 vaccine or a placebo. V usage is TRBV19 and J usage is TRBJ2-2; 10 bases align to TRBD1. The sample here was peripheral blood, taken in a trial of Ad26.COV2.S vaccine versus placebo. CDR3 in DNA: TGTGCCAGTAGCGACAGGGGGCTGGGGACCGGGGAGCTGTTTTTT. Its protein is CASSDRGLGTGELFF.